Shown below are 12 T cell receptor beta chains from a single sample sequenced in a study of Graves' ophthalmopathy and Graves' hyperthyroidism. CDR3 regions of TCR beta were amplified from RNA transcripts. Second-round multiplex PCR followed a first-round RT-PCR using HTBI primers. TCRdb independently ran MiXCR on the multiplex PCR reads; one entry per CDR3 protein. The table records almost 750,000 distinct CDR3 sequences, 40% of them present only once. The sequencing sample was made of peripheral blood. These receptors were collected from an adult man with Graves' ophthalmopathy.

V gene TRBV20-1 combines with J gene TRBJ2-7; the match to TRBD2 covers 7 bases. This CDR3 region has 10 residues. Germline V lookup: CDR1 DFQATT, CDR2 SNEGSKA (reference sequence). With 4 bases clipped from V and 9 bases from J, the junction kept 3 bases outside the gene matches. CDR3 nucleotide sequence: TGCAGTGCTAAGGCTAGCGGGCAGTACTTC. Its translation: CSAKASGQYF.

There are many counts of this clonotype. The rearrangement links TRBV7-8 to TRBJ2-7; 7 nucleotides agree with TRBD2. This CDR3 contains 15 residues. Germline CDR1 is SGHVS and CDR2 is FQNEAQ. Trimming at V came to 1 base and at J to 8 bases, leaving 11 bases not matched to a gene. CDR3 in DNA: TGTGCCAGCAGCTTAGGAGCTAGCGGCCGTATGAAGCAGTACTTC. It translates to CASSLGASGRMKQYF.

The rearrangement links TRBV29-1 to TRBJ2-5; TRBD2 matches at 10 bases. V gave up 7 bases and J gave up 5 bases; unmatched junction bases: 10. This CDR3 has 14 amino acids. Germline values: CDR1 SQVTM, CDR2 ANQGSEA. As DNA, the CDR3 is TGCAGCGCCCAGCGGGGGGGCCGAGTCGAGACCCAGTACTTC. Translation: CSAQRGGRVETQYF.

Note on this clonotype: One end of the junction varies from germline; a read error may be responsible. The gene calls are TRBV24-1 and TRBJ1-5; D is ambiguous. The CDR3 covers 16 residues. Germline values: CDR1 KGHDR, CDR2 SFDVKD. The DNA for the CDR3 is TGTGCCAGCAGTCCCTTTGCGGGAGATAGCAATCAGCCCCAGCATTTT. Protein product: CASSPFAGDSNQPQHF.

The rearrangement joins TRBV7-6 to TRBJ1-1, with TRBD1 as a possible D gene (6 bases). V lost 6 bases to trimming and J lost 3 bases, with 14 bases between them. This CDR3 is built from 14 residues. Germline CDR1 reads SGHVS; CDR2 reads FNYEAQ. The CDR3 spells CASRSTSGDTEAFF. In DNA, the CDR3 is TGTGCCAGCAGATCAACTTCAGGGGACACTGAAGCTTTCTTT.

This clonotype was recorded many times. The chain joins TRBV19 to TRBJ1-6; tentative D call: TRBD1 (6 bases). The CDR3 is 14 residues long. CDR1 and CDR2 from the germline V gene are LNHDA and SQIVND (reference sequence). Trimming left V 4 bases short and J 6 bases short, with 10 bases between. Here the CDR3 DNA reads TGTGCCAGTAGTACCAGGACAGTTAATTCACCCCTCCACTTT. Its translation is CASSTRTVNSPLHF.

On this clonotype itself: Likely a read error: the CDR3 ends without its conserved phenylalanine or tryptophan. The limits of the CDR3 on the DNA are not certain, so only TCRdb's listed CDR3 is given. The J gene is TRBJ1-1, the V gene TRBV25-1. The CDR3 contains 11 residues when both ends are counted. Germline V CDR1 and CDR2: MGHDK, SYGVNS. CDR3: CASSRFSGGLR.

To note about this clonotype: The missing conserved phenylalanine or tryptophan at the end of this CDR3 makes a read error likely. The chain recombines TRBV5-6 with TRBJ2-5, with D possibly being TRBD2 (6 bases). This CDR3 contains 15 residues. Germline assignment: CDR1 SGHDT and CDR2 YYEEEE. V was trimmed by 0 bases and J by 5 bases, leaving 14 bases between them. The CDR3 bases are TGTGCCAGCAGCTTGGAAACGGGTCGGGGGGAGACCCAGTACGTC. It specifies CASSLETGRGETQYV.

This clonotype occurred many times. This chain connects TRBV7-9 to TRBJ1-5, with unresolved D. Germline CDR1 is SEHNR and CDR2 is FQNEAQ (reference sequence). CDR3 length equals 14 residues. Trimming removed 5 bases from V and 5 bases from J, with 13 bases in between. The DNA of the CDR3 is TGTGCCAGCAGCCTAAACCAGGCAGATCAGCCCCAGCATTTT. Translation: CASSLNQADQPQHF.

This chain links TRBV9 with TRBJ2-7; 9 bases agree with TRBD1. CDR1 SGDLS and CDR2 YYNGEE come from the germline V gene. V lost 0 bases and J lost 5; bases outside the gene matches: 6. The CDR3 contains 15 residues. CDR3 amino acids: CASSVGGTGSHEQYF. CDR3 sequence (DNA): TGTGCCAGCAGCGTAGGGGGGACAGGGTCCCACGAGCAGTACTTC.

This clonotype was recorded only once. One end of the junction does not line up with germline, which may come from a read error. The chain is built from TRBV29-1 and TRBJ2-7; 7 bases line up with TRBD1. The CDR3 runs to 13 residues. Germline V gene sequence: CDR1 SQVTM, CDR2 ANQGSEA. The CDR3 loop is CSVEVRGQGEQYF. The CDR3 DNA reads as TGCAGCGTAGAAGTGAGGGGGCAGGGCGAGCAGTACTTC.

This clonotype was observed many times. The chain joins TRBV29-1 to TRBJ2-6, with D possibly TRBD1 on 5 matching bases. This CDR3 comprises 15 residues. Looked up from germline, CDR1 is SQVTM and CDR2 is ANQGSEA. V was trimmed by 5 bases and J by 1 base, leaving 12 bases between them. The CDR3 loop is CSVQGIKSGANVLTF. Written as DNA, the CDR3 is TGCAGCGTTCAGGGTATTAAGTCTGGGGCCAACGTCCTGACTTTC.